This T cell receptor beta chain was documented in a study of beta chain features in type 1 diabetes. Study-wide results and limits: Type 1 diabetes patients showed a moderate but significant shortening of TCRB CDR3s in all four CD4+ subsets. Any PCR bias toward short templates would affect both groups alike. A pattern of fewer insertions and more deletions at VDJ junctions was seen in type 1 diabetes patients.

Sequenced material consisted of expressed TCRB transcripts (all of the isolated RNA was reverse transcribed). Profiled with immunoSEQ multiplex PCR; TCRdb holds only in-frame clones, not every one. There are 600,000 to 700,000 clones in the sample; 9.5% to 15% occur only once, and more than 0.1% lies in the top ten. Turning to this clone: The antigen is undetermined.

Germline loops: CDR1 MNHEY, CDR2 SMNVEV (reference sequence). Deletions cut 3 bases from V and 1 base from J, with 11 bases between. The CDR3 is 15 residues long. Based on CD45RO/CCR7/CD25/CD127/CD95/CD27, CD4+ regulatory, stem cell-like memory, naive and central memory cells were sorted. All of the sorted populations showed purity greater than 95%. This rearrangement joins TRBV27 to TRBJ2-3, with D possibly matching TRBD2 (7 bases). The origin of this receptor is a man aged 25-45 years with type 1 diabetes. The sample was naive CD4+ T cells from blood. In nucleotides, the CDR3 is TGTGCCAGCAGTTTCAGGCGGGGGCGCACAGATACGCAGTATTTT. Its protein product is CASSFRRGRTDTQYF.